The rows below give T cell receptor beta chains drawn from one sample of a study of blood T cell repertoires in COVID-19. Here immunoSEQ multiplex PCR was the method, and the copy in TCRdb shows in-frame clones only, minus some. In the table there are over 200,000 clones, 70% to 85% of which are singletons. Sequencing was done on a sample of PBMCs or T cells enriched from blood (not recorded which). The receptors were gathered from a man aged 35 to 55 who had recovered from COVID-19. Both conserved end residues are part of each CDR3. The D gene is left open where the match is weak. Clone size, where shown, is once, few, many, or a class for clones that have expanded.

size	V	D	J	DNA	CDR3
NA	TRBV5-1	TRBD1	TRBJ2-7	TGCGCCAGCAGCTTGTTTAACAGGGGTTACGAGCAGTACTTC	CASSLFNRGYEQYF
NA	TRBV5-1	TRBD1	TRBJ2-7	TGCGCCAGCAACTTGGCCCCCGTGGCAGGGGGAGCCTACGAGCAGTACTTC	CASNLAPVAGGAYEQYF
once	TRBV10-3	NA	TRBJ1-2	TGTGCCATCAGTGAATCAGGGTTCGCGGACTACACCTTC	CAISESGFADYTF
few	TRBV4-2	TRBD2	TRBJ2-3	TGTGCCAGCAGCCAAGGCGTAGGGACTAGCGGGGGGGAAACAGATACGCAGTATTTT	CASSQGVGTSGGETDTQYF
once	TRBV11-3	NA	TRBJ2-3	TGTGCCAGCAGCTTAGGCGGTGGGGCGGAGCAGTATTTT	CASSLGGGAEQYF
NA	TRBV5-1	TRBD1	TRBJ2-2	TGCGCCACCCGGACAGGTCAGGTTTTCGGGGAGCTGTTTTTT	CATRTGQVFGELFF
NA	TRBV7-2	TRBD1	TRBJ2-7	TGTGCCAGCAGCGGAACCAGGGGGTATCCCTACGAGCAGTACTTC	CASSGTRGYPYEQYF
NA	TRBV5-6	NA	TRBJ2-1	TGTGCCAGCAGCTTGCGGCGGGCCGCCTACAATGAGCAGTTCTTC	CASSLRRAAYNEQFF
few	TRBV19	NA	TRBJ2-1	TGTGCCAGTAGTTCGGTGCGAATCCTGGCGGATGAGCAGTTCTTC	CASSSVRILADEQFF
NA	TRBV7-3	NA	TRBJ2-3	TGTGCCAGCAGCCGTTTAGCGGGCACAGATACGCAGTATTTT	CASSRLAGTDTQYF
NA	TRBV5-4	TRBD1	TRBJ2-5	TGTGCCAGCAGCCCGCCGGGACAGGGGCTGGGGACCCAGTACTTC	CASSPPGQGLGTQYF
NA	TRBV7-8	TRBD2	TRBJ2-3	TGTGCCAGCAGCTCCGGACTAGCGGGGACCACAGATACGCAGTATTTT	CASSSGLAGTTDTQYF
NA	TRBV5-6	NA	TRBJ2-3	TGTGCCAGCAGCTTGGGCCCGAGAGCAGATACGCAGTATTTT	CASSLGPRADTQYF
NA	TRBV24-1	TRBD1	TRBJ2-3	TGTGCCACCAGTGCCCCCACAGGGGCCGTCCGGGATACGCAGTATTTT	CATSAPTGAVRDTQYF
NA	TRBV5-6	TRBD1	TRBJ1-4	TGTGCCAGCAGCTTACCCGGGACAGGGGTTAATGAAAAACTGTTTTTT	CASSLPGTGVNEKLFF
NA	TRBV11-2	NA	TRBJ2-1	TGTGCCAGCAGCTTAGGGGGGACTCTCTACAATGAGCAGTTCTTC	CASSLGGTLYNEQFF
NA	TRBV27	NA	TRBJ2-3	TGTGCCAGCAGTTTAGACTCCCCTCTAACAGATACGCAGTATTTT	CASSLDSPLTDTQYF
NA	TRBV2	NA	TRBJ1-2	TGTGCCAGCAGTGACGAGGGCTTCTATGGCTACACCTTC	CASSDEGFYGYTF
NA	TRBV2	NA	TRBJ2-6	TGTGCCAGCAGGCGAGAAAAAGCCAACGTCCTGACTTTC	CASRREKANVLTF
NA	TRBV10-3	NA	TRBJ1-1	TGTGCCATCAGTGGTGCGGGGTATGAAGCTTTCTTT	CAISGAGYEAFF
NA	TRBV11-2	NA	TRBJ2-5	TGTGCCAGCAGCTTAGAGCGTTCAGGGACCCAGTACTTC	CASSLERSGTQYF
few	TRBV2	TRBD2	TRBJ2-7	TGTGCCAGCAGTGCCACCCACCGTAGCGGGGTTTCCTACGAGCAGTACTTC	CASSATHRSGVSYEQYF
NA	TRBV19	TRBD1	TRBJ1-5	TGTGCCAGTAGTTCGACAGGGCAGGGGCAGCCCCAGCATTTT	CASSSTGQGQPQHF
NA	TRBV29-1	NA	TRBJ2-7	TGCAGCGCCTGGACAGACCAGTACGAGCAGTACTTC	CSAWTDQYEQYF
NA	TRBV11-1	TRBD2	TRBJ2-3	TGTGCCAGCAGCCGATCCGGGACTAGGAGCACAGATACGCAGTATTTT	CASSRSGTRSTDTQYF
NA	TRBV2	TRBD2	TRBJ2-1	TGTGCCAGCAGCGGGACTAGCGGATACAATGAGCAGTTCTTC	CASSGTSGYNEQFF
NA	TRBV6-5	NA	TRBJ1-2	TGTGCCAGCAGCCCGAACTCCGACAGGTTCCACTTC	CASSPNSDRFHF
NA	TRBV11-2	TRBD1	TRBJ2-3	TGTGCCAGCAGCTTAGGGTGGGGACAGGGGGCAGCAGATACGCAGTATTTT	CASSLGWGQGAADTQYF
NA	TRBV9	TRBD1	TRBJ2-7	TGTGCCAGCACCCAAGGGACAGGGACCGAGCAGTACTTC	CASTQGTGTEQYF
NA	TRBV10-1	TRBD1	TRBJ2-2	TGCGCCAGCAGCCTACCTCCGGGACAGGGGTTGTCCGGGGAGCTGTTTTTT	CASSLPPGQGLSGELFF
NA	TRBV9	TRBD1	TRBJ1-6	TGTGCCAGCAGCCTACAGGGGGTGGTTTCACCCCTCCACTTT	CASSLQGVVSPLHF
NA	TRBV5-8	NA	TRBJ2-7	TGTGCCAGCAGCTTGGACAGGGCCAGGCAGTACTTC	CASSLDRARQYF
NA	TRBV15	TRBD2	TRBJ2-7	TGTGCCACCAGCCGAGAGATGAGCGGGGCAACCTACGAGCAGTACTTC	CATSREMSGATYEQYF
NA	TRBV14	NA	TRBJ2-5	TGTGCCAGCAGCCTTAAAGAGACCCAGTACTTC	CASSLKETQYF
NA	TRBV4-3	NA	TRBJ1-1	TGCGCCAGCAGCCAACCCGGGAGCTACACTGAAGCTTTCTTT	CASSQPGSYTEAFF
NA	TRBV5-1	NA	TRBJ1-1	TGCGCCAGCAGCTTCATGACCGGGGGAGGGGCTGAAGCTTTCTTT	CASSFMTGGGAEAFF
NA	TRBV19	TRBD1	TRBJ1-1	TGTGCCAGTAGTGAGACAGGGGGGGACACTGAAGCTTTCTTT	CASSETGGDTEAFF
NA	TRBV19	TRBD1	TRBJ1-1	TGTGCCAGTAGTATTTCCGGGACAGGTATGAACACTGAAGCTTTCTTT	CASSISGTGMNTEAFF
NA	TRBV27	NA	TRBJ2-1	TGTGCCAGCAGTTTTCCTTCACGTGGGGGCTATGAGCAGTTCTTC	CASSFPSRGGYEQFF
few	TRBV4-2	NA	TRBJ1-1	TGTGCCAGCAGCCAAGATCGACACCCCCGAGAAAAAGCTTTCTTT	CASSQDRHPREKAFF
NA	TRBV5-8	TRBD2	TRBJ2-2	TGTGCCAGCAGCCACCTCCGAGGCGGGGGTGGCGGGGAGCTGTTTTTT	CASSHLRGGGGGELFF
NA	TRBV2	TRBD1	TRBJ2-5	TGTGCCAGCAGTGCAGGACAGGTTTTAGCACAGACCCAGTACTTC	CASSAGQVLAQTQYF
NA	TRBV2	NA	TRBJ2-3	TGTGCCAGCAGTGTAGACACAGATACGCAGTATTTT	CASSVDTDTQYF
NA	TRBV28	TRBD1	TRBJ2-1	TGTGCCAGCTTGCGGGACAGGGCCCCCAATGAGCAGTTCTTC	CASLRDRAPNEQFF
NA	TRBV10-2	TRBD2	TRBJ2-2	TGCGCCGCCTCTTACTCCGGGGGGGGGAACGGGGAGCTGTTTTTT	CAASYSGGGNGELFF
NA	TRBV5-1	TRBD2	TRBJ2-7	TGCGCCAGCAGCTTGGCCCAACTAGCGGGGTCCTACGAGCAGTACTTC	CASSLAQLAGSYEQYF
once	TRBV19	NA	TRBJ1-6	TGTGCCAGTAGTCTGTTACAGGATCCATCACCCCTCCACTTT	CASSLLQDPSPLHF
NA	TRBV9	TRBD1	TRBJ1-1	TGTGCCAGCAGCTCCCAGGGGGCGGACACTGAAGCTTTCTTT	CASSSQGADTEAFF
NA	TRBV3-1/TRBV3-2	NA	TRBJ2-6	TGTGCCAGCAGTAACACAGGAGGGAGTGTTATTGGAGCTGGGGCCAACGTCCTGACTTTC	CASSNTGGSVIGAGANVLTF
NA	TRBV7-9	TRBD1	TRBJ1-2	TGTGCCAGCAGCCAAGGGGGCGCGGGCTATGGCTACACCTTC	CASSQGGAGYGYTF
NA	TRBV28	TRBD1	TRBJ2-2	TGTGCCAGCAGTTTATTTCGACAGGGAAGAATCGGGGAGCTGTTTTTT	CASSLFRQGRIGELFF